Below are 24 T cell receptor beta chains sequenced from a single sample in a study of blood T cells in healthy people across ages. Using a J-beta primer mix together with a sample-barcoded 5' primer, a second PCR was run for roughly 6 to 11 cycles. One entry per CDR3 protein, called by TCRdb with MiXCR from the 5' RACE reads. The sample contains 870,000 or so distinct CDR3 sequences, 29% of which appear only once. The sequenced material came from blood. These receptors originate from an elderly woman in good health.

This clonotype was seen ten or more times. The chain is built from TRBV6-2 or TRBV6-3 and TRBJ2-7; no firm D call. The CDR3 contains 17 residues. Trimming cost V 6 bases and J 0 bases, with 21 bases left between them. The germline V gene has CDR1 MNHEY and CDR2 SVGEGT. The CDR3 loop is CASSLRRNPPSSYEQYF. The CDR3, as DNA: TGTGCCAGCAGCCTTCGACGCAACCCCCCGAGCTCCTACGAGCAGTACTTC.

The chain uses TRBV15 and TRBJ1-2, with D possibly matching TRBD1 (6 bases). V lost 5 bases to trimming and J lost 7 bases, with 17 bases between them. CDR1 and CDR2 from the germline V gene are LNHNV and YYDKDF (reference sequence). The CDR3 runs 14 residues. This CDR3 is CATSWNRDVSGYTF. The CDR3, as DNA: TGTGCCACCAGCTGGAACAGGGACGTGAGTGGCTACACCTTC.

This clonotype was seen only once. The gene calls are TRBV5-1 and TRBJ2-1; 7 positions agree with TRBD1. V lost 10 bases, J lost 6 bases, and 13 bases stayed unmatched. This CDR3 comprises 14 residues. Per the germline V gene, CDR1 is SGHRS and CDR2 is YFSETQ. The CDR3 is CACQIGTASNEQFF. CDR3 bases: TGCGCCTGTCAGATCGGGACAGCCTCCAATGAGCAGTTCTTC.

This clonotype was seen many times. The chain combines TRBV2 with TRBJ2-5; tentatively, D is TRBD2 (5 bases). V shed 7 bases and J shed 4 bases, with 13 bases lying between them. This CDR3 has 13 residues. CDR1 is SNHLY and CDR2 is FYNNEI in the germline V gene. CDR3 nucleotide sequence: TGTGCCAGCATCGGGGTGGTTGCAGAGACCCAGTACTTC. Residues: CASIGVVAETQYF.

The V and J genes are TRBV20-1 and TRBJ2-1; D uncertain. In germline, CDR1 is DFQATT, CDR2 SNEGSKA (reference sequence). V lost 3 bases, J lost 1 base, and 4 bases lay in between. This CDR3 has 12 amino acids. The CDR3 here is CSARESYNEQFF. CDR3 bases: TGCAGTGCTAGGGAATCCTACAATGAGCAGTTCTTC.

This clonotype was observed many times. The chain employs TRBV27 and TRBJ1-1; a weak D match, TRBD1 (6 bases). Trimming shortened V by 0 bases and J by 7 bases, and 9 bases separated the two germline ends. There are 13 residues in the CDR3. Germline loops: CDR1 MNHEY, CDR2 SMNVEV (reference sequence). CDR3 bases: TGTGCCAGCAGTTTATCGGAGGGGGGTGAAGCTTTCTTT. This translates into CASSLSEGGEAFF.

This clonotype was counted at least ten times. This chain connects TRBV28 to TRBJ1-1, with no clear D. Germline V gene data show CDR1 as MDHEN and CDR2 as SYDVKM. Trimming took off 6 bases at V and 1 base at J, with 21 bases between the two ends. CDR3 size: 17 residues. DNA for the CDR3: TGTGCCAGCAGCCCTATACTGATTTACAGACCGAACACTGAAGCTTTCTTT. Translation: CASSPILIYRPNTEAFF.

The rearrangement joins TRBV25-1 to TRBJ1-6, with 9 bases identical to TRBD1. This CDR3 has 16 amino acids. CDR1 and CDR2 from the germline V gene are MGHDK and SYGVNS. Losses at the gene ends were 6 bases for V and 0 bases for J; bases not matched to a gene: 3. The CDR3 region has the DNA TGTGCCAGCAGATCGACAGGGGGCTCCTATAATTCACCCCTCCACTTT. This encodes CASRSTGGSYNSPLHF. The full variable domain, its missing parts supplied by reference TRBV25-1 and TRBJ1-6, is EADIYQTPRYLVIGTGKKITLECSQTMGHDKMYWYQQDPGMELHLIHYSYGVNSTEKGDLSSESTVSRIRTEHFPLTLESARPSHTSQYLCASRSTGGSYNSPLHFGNGTRLTVT.

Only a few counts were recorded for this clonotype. CDR3 coding DNA: TGTGCCAGCATAAGGGGTCCCAATTCACCCCTCCACTTT. Residues: CASIRGPNSPLHF. This chain connects TRBV6-5 to TRBJ1-6; D possibly corresponds to TRBD1 (5 bases). Deletions cut 7 bases from V and 7 bases from J, with 11 bases between. In germline, CDR1 is MNHEY, CDR2 SVGAGI. The CDR3 contains 13 residues.

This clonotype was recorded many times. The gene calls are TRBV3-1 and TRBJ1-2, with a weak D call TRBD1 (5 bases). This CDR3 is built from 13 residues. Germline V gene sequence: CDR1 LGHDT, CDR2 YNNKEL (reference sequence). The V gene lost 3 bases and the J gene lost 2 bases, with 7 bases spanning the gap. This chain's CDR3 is CASSQGRNYGYTF. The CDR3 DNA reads TGTGCCAGCAGCCAGGGACGGAACTATGGCTACACCTTC.

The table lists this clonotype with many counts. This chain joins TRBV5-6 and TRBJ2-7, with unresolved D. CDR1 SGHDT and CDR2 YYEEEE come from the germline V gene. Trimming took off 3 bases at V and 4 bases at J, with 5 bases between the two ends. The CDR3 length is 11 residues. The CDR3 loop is CASSYQYEQYF. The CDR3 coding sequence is TGTGCCAGCAGCTACCAATACGAGCAGTACTTC.

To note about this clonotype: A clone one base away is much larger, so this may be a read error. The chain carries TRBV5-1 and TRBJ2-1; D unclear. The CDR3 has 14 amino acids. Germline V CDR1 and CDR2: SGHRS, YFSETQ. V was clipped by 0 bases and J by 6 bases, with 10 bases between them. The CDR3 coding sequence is TGCGCCAGCAGCTTGGTGGTGGGTCGCAATGAGCAGTTCTTC. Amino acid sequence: CASSLVVGRNEQFF.

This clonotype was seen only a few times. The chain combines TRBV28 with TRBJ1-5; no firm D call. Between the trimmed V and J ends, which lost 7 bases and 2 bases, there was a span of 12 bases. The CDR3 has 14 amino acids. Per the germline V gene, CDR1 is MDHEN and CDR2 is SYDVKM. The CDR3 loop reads CASNRGRGNQPQHF. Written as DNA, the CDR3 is TGTGCCAGCAACAGAGGAAGGGGCAATCAGCCCCAGCATTTT.

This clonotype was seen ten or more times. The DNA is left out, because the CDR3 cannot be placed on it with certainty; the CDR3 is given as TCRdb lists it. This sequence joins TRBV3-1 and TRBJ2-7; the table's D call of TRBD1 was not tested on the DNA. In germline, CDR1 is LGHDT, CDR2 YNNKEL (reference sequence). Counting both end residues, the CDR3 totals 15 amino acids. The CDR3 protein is CASSQGFSGPEEQYF.

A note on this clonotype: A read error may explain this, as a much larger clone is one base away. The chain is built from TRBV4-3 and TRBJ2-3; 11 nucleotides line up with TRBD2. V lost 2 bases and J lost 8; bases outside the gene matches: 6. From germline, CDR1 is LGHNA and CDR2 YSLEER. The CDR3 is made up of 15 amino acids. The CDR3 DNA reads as TGCGCCAGCAGCCAACGACTAGCGGGGAAAGGTACGCAGTATTTT. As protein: CASSQRLAGKGTQYF.

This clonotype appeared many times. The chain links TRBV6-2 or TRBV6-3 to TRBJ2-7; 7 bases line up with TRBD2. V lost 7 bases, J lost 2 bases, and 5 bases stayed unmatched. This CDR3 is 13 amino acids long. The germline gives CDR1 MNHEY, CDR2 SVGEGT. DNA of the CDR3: TGTGCCAGCAAGGCTAGCGGCCCCTACGAGCAGTACTTC. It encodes CASKASGPYEQYF.

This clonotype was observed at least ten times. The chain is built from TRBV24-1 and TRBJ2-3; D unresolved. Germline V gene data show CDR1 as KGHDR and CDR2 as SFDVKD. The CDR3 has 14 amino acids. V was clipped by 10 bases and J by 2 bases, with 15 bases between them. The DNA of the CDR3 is TGTGCCACGAAGGATCGGTCCATCACAGATACGCAGTATTTT. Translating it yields CATKDRSITDTQYF.

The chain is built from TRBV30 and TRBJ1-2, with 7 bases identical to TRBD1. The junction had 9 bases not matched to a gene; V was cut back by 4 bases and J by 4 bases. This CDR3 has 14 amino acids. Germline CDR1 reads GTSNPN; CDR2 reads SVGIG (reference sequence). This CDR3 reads CAWKGRGRSYGYTF. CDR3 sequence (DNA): TGTGCCTGGAAGGGTAGGGGGCGAAGCTATGGCTACACCTTC.

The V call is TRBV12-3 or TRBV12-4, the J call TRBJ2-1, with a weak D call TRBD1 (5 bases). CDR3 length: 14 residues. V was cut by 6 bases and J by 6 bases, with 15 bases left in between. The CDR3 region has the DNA TGTGCCAGCAGCCCGTGGGGCATAATCAATGAGCAGTTCTTC. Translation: CASSPWGIINEQFF.

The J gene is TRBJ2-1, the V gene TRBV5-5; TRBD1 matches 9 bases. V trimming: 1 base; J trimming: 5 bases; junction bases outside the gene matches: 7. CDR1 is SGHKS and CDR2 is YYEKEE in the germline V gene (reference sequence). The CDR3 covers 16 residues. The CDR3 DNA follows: TGTGCCAGCAGCTTGCGCGGACAGGGGAGAAACAATGAGCAGTTCTTC. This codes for CASSLRGQGRNNEQFF.

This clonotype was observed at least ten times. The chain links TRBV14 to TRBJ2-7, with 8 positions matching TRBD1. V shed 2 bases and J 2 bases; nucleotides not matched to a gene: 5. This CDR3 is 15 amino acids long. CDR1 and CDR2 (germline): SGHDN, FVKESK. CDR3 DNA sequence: TGTGCCAGCAGCCAACGGCGACAGGGGACCTACGAGCAGTACTTC. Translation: CASSQRRQGTYEQYF.

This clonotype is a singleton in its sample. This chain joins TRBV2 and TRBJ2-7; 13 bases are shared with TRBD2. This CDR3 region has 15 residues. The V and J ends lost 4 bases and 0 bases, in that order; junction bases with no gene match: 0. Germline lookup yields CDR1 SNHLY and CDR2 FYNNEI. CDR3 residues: CASSGTSGSSYEQYF. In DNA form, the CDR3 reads TGTGCCAGCAGTGGGACTAGCGGGAGCTCCTACGAGCAGTACTTC.

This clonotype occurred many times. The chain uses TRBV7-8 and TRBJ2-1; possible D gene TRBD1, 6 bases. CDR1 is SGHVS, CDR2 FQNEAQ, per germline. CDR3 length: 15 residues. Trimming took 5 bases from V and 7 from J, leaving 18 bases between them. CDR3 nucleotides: TGTGCCAGCAGCACCCGACAGGTAGGGGGAAATGAGCAGTTCTTC. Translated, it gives CASSTRQVGGNEQFF. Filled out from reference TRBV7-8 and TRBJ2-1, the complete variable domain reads GAGVSQSPRYKVAKRGQDVALRCDPISGHVSLFWYQQALGQGPEFLTYFQNEAQLDKSGLPSDRFFAERPEGSVSTLKIQRTQQEDSAVYLCASSTRQVGGNEQFFGPGTRLTVL.

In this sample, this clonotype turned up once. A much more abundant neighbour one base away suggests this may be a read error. The CDR3 coding sequence is TGTGCCAGCAGAAGCGGGACAGGCTCCTACAATGAGCGGTTCTTC. Translated: CASRSGTGSYNERFF. The chain has TRBV27 and TRBJ2-1; D may be TRBD1 (8 bases). CDR3 length: 15 residues. The germline gives CDR1 MNHEY, CDR2 SMNVEV (reference sequence).